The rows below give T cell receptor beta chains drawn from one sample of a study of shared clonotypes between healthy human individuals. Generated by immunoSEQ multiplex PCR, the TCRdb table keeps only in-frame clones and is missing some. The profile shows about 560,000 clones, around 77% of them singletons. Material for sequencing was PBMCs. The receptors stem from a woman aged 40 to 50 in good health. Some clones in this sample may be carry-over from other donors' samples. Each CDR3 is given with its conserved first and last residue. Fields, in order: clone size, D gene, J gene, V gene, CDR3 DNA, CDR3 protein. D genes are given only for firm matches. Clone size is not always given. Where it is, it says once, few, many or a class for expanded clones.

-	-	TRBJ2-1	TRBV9	TGTGCCAGCAGCCCCCTGGGACAATACAATGAGCAGTTCTTC	CASSPLGQYNEQFF
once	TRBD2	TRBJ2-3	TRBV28	TGTGCCAGCAGCCCCTTTACTAGCGGGGATACGCAGTATTTT	CASSPFTSGDTQYF
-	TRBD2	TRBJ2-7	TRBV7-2	TGTGCCAGCAGCCTCTGGACTAGCGGGATCTTGAGCTACGAGCAGTACTTC	CASSLWTSGILSYEQYF
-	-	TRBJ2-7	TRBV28	TGTGCCAGCAGGACCGGGACAAAGGCTTACGAGCAGTACTTC	CASRTGTKAYEQYF
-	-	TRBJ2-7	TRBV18	TGTGCCAGCTCACCACCAGGAGGGTCGCGCTACGAGCAGTACTTC	CASSPPGGSRYEQYF
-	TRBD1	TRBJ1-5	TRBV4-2	TGTGCCAGCAGCCCAACAGGGGGTCGCGATCAGCCCCAGCATTTT	CASSPTGGRDQPQHF
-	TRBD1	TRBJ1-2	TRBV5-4	TGTGCCAGCAGCCAGGACAGGGGGCCTAACTATGGCTACACCTTC	CASSQDRGPNYGYTF
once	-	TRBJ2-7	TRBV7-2	TGTGCCAGCAGCTTAGTCTGGCCCACCATCTCCTACGAGCAGTACTTC	CASSLVWPTISYEQYF
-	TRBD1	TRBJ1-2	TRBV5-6	TGTGCCAGCAGCTTTCTGACAGGGGCTCTTATCTATGGCTACACCTTC	CASSFLTGALIYGYTF
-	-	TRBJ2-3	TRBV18	TGTGCCAGCTCACCACGATCAGATACGCAGTATTTT	CASSPRSDTQYF
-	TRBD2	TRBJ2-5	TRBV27	TGTGCCAGCAGTTTATCGATAGCGGGAGCCTTGGAGACCCAGTACTTC	CASSLSIAGALETQYF
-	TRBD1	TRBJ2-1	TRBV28	TGTGCCAGCAGCCCAATACAGGGGTGGGACGGGTGGAATGAGCAGTTCTTC	CASSPIQGWDGWNEQFF
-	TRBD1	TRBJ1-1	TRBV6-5	TGTGCCAGCAGCGAGTACAGGGGGCTGGCTTTCTTT	CASSEYRGLAFF
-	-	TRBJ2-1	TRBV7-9	TGTGCCAGCAGCTTAGGGATTTACAATGAGCAGTTCTTC	CASSLGIYNEQFF